These 13 T cell receptor beta chains share one sample of origin, sequenced in a study of blood T cell repertoires in COVID-19. TCRdb's table, derived via immunoSEQ multiplex PCR, lists solely in-frame clones and lacks some. This repertoire shows a few hundred thousand clones, 87% found once; its top ten account for 0.9% to 1.2%. Sequenced: PBMCs or T cells enriched from blood (not recorded which). The receptors were gathered from a woman in her twenties or thirties who had recovered from COVID-19.

The rearrangement uses TRBV6-4 and TRBJ1-5; TRBD1 aligns across 10 bases. The CDR3 is made up of 18 amino acids. Germline lookup yields CDR1 MRHNA and CDR2 SNTAGT. V lost 0 bases and J lost 6; bases outside the gene matches: 11. The CDR3 bases are TGTGCCAGCAGTGACTCGCAGTGGGACAGGGGTTCTGGTCAGCCCCAGCATTTT. This sequence encodes CASSDSQWDRGSGQPQHF.

The rearrangement links TRBV7-2 to TRBJ2-4; 14 bases align to TRBD2. Germline assignment: CDR1 SGHTA and CDR2 FQGNSA. V lost 1 base and J lost 5; bases outside the gene matches: 1. The CDR3 is made up of 16 amino acids. The CDR3 region is CASSLVTSGGENIQYF. The CDR3 DNA sequence: TGTGCCAGCAGCTTAGTGACTAGCGGGGGGGAAAACATTCAGTACTTC.

This clone was counted a single time. The rearrangement links TRBV19 to TRBJ1-1; maybe TRBD1 (6 bases). Per germline, CDR1 LNHDA and CDR2 SQIVND (reference sequence). The CDR3 has 12 residues. Trimming stripped 3 bases from V and 6 bases from J, with 8 bases between. The DNA of the CDR3 is TGTGCCAGTAGTATCGGACAGTCTGAAGCTTTCTTT. Its protein is CASSIGQSEAFF.

In nucleotides, the CDR3 is TGTGCCAGTAGTAGGGGGACAGAGGGGAACTATGGCTACACCTTC. Translated: CASSRGTEGNYGYTF. This chain uses TRBV19 with TRBJ1-2; 7 bases map to TRBD1. Germline values: CDR1 LNHDA, CDR2 SQIVND (reference sequence). J was trimmed by 2 bases and V by 4 bases; bases with no gene match: 7. The CDR3 is made up of 15 amino acids.

The gene calls are TRBV10-3 and TRBJ2-1; 16 bases align to TRBD2. The germline V gene encodes CDR1 ENHRY and CDR2 SYGVKD. This CDR3 is 16 amino acids long. The V segment lost 6 bases and the J segment 9 bases; nucleotides outside the gene matches: 8. CDR3 region: CAIRPGLAGGQGEQFF. The CDR3 region has the DNA TGTGCCATCAGGCCGGGACTAGCGGGGGGGCAGGGTGAGCAGTTCTTC.

This sequence joins TRBV30 and TRBJ2-3, with 8 bases identical to TRBD1. Germline CDR1 GTSNPN, CDR2 SVGIG (reference sequence). CDR3 length: 18 amino acids. The J segment lost 4 bases and the V segment lost 0 bases, leaving 15 bases of the junction unmatched. CDR3 region: CAWSVPSGGPHSADTQYF. The CDR3 DNA sequence: TGTGCCTGGAGTGTACCATCAGGGGGCCCCCACTCGGCAGATACGCAGTATTTT.

The chain links TRBV28 to TRBJ2-7, with D possibly being TRBD1 (5 bases). The CDR3 runs 12 residues. Germline lookup yields CDR1 MDHEN and CDR2 SYDVKM. V lost 6 bases and J 6 bases, leaving 12 bases between the germline ends. The CDR3 DNA reads TGTGCCAGCAGCCTACGTAGGGGCGAGCAGTACTTC. It codes for CASSLRRGEQYF.

V is TRBV6-6 and J is TRBJ1-3; D is uncertain. The CDR3 loop spans 16 amino acids. V gave up 5 bases and J gave up 0 bases, with 14 bases separating them. Germline lookup yields CDR1 MNHNY and CDR2 SVGAGI (reference sequence). CDR3 in amino acids: CASSHGSLSSGNTIYF. The CDR3, as DNA: TGTGCCAGCAGTCACGGGTCCCTAAGCTCTGGAAACACCATATATTTT.

This clone was found once. The genes are TRBV29-1 and TRBJ2-7; tentatively, D is TRBD1 (6 bases). Trimming removed 7 bases from V and 2 bases from J, with 15 bases in between. CDR3 size: 13 residues. The germline V gene has CDR1 SQVTM and CDR2 ANQGSEA. Written as DNA, the CDR3 is TGCAGCGCCTGTCCGAGGACAGCCTACGAGCAGTACTTC. Amino acid sequence: CSACPRTAYEQYF.

Of note for this clone: One junction end does not reproduce the germline sequence, and a read error may be involved. The rearrangement joins TRBV7-9 to TRBJ2-3; D may be TRBD2 (6 bases). Per germline, CDR1 SEHNR and CDR2 FQNEAQ (reference sequence). CDR3 length equals 15 residues. CDR3 protein: CASSLAVGGPETQYF. The CDR3 bases are TGTGCCAGCAGCTTAGCCGTGGGGGGACCAGAAACGCAGTATTTT. Looking up the rest from reference TRBV7-9 and TRBJ2-3 gives the full variable domain: DTGVSQNPRHKITKRGQNVTFRCDPISEHNRLYWYRQTLGQGPEFLTYFQNEAQLEKSRLLSDRFSAERPKGSFSTLEIQRTEQGDSAMYLCASSLAVGGPETQYFGPGTRLTVL.

The chain employs TRBV7-2 and TRBJ2-3; 14 nucleotides align to TRBD2. CDR3 length: 16 residues. Germline values: CDR1 SGHTA, CDR2 FQGNSA. V dropped 5 bases and J dropped 6; count of bases not matched to a gene: 7. CDR3: CASSPGTSGGRDTQYF. The CDR3 region has the DNA TGTGCCAGCAGCCCTGGGACTAGCGGGGGAAGGGATACGCAGTATTTT.

The chain uses TRBV30 and TRBJ2-3; 7 nucleotides align to TRBD1. V gave up 2 bases and J gave up 4 bases; unmatched junction bases: 9. There are 15 residues in the CDR3. Germline CDR1 and CDR2: GTSNPN and SVGIG (reference sequence). CDR3 in amino acids: CAWSLLAGGSDTQYF. The CDR3 coding sequence is TGTGCCTGGAGTCTGTTAGCAGGGGGTTCAGATACGCAGTATTTT. The full variable domain, with the rest looked up from reference TRBV30 and TRBJ2-3, is SQTIHQWPATLVQPVGSPLSLECTVEGTSNPNLYWYRQAAGRGLQLLFYSVGIGQISSEVPQNLSASRPQDRQFILSSKKLLLSDSGFYLCAWSLLAGGSDTQYFGPGTRLTVL.

The chain's CDR3 is CASSFAGGSSMNTEAFF. CDR3 nucleotide sequence: TGTGCCAGCAGCTTTGCGGGCGGGAGCAGCATGAACACTGAAGCTTTCTTT. The rearrangement uses TRBV5-6 and TRBJ1-1; the D is unclear. V was cut by 2 bases and J by 0 bases, with 17 bases left in between. In germline, CDR1 is SGHDT, CDR2 YYEEEE. CDR3 size: 17 residues. Filled out from reference TRBV5-6 and TRBJ1-1, the complete variable domain reads DAGVTQSPTHLIKTRGQQVTLRCSPKSGHDTVSWYQQALGQGPQFIFQYYEEEERQRGNFPDRFSGHQFPNYSSELNVNALLLGDSALYLCASSFAGGSSMNTEAFFGQGTRLTVV.